The sequence of this TCR beta chain was determined in a study of vaccination and CD4 T cells after COVID-19. Turning to the study itself: Post-COVID draws followed diagnosis by a median approximately 100 days (range 35 to 161). The authors exposed cells to overlapping spike peptides derived from SARS-CoV-2, HCoV-NL63, HCoV-OC43 and HCoV-229E. Some control cultures received a CEFX pool, which served as the positive control. Others received an HIV-1 Nef pool or no peptide. Regarding the study as a whole: Clonotypes reactive to SARS-CoV-2 had a median that went up from approximately 21 to 38, but not significantly.

This clonotype was seen more than once but under ten times. Its specificity is unknown. The CDR3 is 12 residues long. Germline CDR1 SGHTA, CDR2 FQGNSA. V was trimmed by 7 bases and J by 10 bases, leaving 14 bases between them. The time point denotes: late sampling 161 to 241 days after vaccination in a few convalescent patients. Treatment denoted: roughly 10-day PBMC culture with coronavirus spike peptide pools or control peptides (ViraFEST assay). Oncomine TCR Beta short-read sequencing was applied to DNA from cultured CD4+ T cells. Each CDR3 protein gets one entry after TCRdb re-called the PCR reads with MiXCR. The table lists 18,000 or so distinct CDR3 sequences, over 35% of them singletons.

Source: CD4+ T cells from blood, cultured in vitro, taken about 7 months after SARS-CoV-2 vaccination. This clonotype was sampled from a human donor who had recovered from COVID-19. The J gene is TRBJ2-1, the V gene TRBV7-2; D is unresolved. This chain's CDR3 is CASNIGVGEQFF. DNA for the CDR3: TGTGCCAGCAACATAGGTGTCGGGGAGCAGTTCTTC.